This T cell receptor beta chain was sequenced in a study of T cells in localized non-small cell lung cancer. Study results and limitations: In adjacent lung appeared a median roughly 56 of the top 100 tumor clones.

The data were produced by immunoSEQ multiplex PCR, yet TCRdb's version contains in-frame clones alone and is incomplete. This sample has under 35,000 clones, with around 82% found just once. The V and J ends lost 6 bases and 2 bases respectively, with 14 bases between them. CDR1 is MNHEY and CDR2 is SMNVEV in the germline V gene (reference sequence). The CDR3 contains 14 residues. On this clone itself: Its antigen remains unknown.

The V call is TRBV27, the J call TRBJ2-7; D possibly corresponds to TRBD1 (5 bases). The specimen comprised peripheral blood, sampled before any cancer treatment. The source is a male donor older than 55 with stage II squamous cell lung carcinoma. The CDR3 DNA reads TGTGCCAGCAGAAGACAGAATGGGGCCTACGAGCAGTACTTC. It translates to CASRRQNGAYEQYF.